The 14 T cell receptor beta chains presented below share a single source sample, sequenced in a study of cytomegalovirus exposure and HLA in healthy donors. 13 Jbeta primers and 60 Vbeta primers were used for the PCR. Profiling relied on immunoSEQ multiplex PCR, and the TCRdb table lists in-frame clones only, not all of them. There are approximately 170,000 clones in the sample; around 80% occur only once, and less than 3% lies in the top ten. The sample was PBMCs. Receptors originate from a male donor in good health and CMV-seronegative.

This clone appeared a few times. V gene TRBV4-1 combines with J gene TRBJ1-5; the match to TRBD1 covers 7 bases. The germline V gene encodes CDR1 MGHRA and CDR2 YSYEKL. V shed 4 bases, J shed 8 bases, and the junction held 8 bases outside the gene matches. The CDR3 totals 14 residues. The chain's CDR3 is CASSPKTGLEPQHF. The CDR3 DNA reads TGCGCCAGCAGCCCAAAGACAGGGTTAGAGCCCCAGCATTTT.

The table lists this clone with a few counts. This chain uses TRBV4-2 with TRBJ2-2; 8 bases are a match to TRBD2. Losses at the gene ends were 4 bases for V and 3 bases for J; bases not matched to a gene: 7. The CDR3 sequence is 16 residues long. The germline V gene has CDR1 LGHNA and CDR2 YNFKEQ. CDR3 residues: CASSPELAGHTGELFF. The CDR3 DNA reads TGTGCCAGCAGCCCGGAATTAGCGGGACACACCGGGGAGCTGTTTTTT.

This rearrangement joins TRBV5-1 to TRBJ2-2; 10 nucleotides match TRBD1. Germline V gene data show CDR1 as SGHRS and CDR2 as YFSETQ. Trimming at V came to 7 bases and at J to 0 bases, leaving 3 bases not matched to a gene. This CDR3 has 15 residues. The CDR3 nucleotides read TGCGCCAGCGGGGGACAGGGGACGAACACCGGGGAGCTGTTTTTT. Protein sequence: CASGGQGTNTGELFF.

The V call is TRBV9, the J call TRBJ1-4; D is possibly TRBD1 (6 bases). The CDR3 contains 15 residues. Deletions cut 4 bases from V and 6 bases from J, with 16 bases between. Germline V CDR1 and CDR2: SGDLS, YYNGEE. Here the CDR3 DNA reads TGTGCCAGCAGCTTCCGACAGGACCCCGATGAAAAACTGTTTTTT. Protein sequence: CASSFRQDPDEKLFF.

The gene calls are TRBV20-1 and TRBJ2-5; D is possibly TRBD2 (5 bases). The CDR3 consists of 11 residues. The ends were cut back, 7 bases at V and 2 bases at J, with 8 bases in the middle. The germline gives CDR1 DFQATT, CDR2 SNEGSKA (reference sequence). The CDR3 sequence: CSERDQETQYF. Written as DNA, the CDR3 is TGCAGTGAACGGGATCAAGAGACCCAGTACTTC.

This clone was seen once. An end of the junction does not agree with germline; a read error may underlie this. This rearrangement joins TRBV7-7 to TRBJ2-7; the match to TRBD1 covers 7 bases. Germline loops: CDR1 SSHAT, CDR2 FNYEAQ (reference sequence). The CDR3 totals 15 residues. The CDR3 bases are TGTGCTAGCAGCCCCCTCCCGACAGGGACCTACGAGCAGTACTTC. This codes for CASSPLPTGTYEQYF.

The chain couples TRBV7-9 to TRBJ1-1; TRBD1 aligns across 10 bases. Trimming took 5 bases from V and 2 from J; bases not matched to a gene: 8. Germline V CDR1 and CDR2: SEHNR, FQNEAQ (reference sequence). There are 16 residues in the CDR3. The CDR3 spells CASSQWTGGINTEAFF. In DNA form, the CDR3 reads TGTGCCAGCAGCCAGTGGACAGGGGGGATAAACACTGAAGCTTTCTTT.

V and J are TRBV9 and TRBJ2-7, with TRBD2 matching 9 bases. The length of the CDR3 is 15 residues. With 4 bases clipped from V and 4 bases from J, the junction kept 9 bases outside the gene matches. Per germline, CDR1 SGDLS and CDR2 YYNGEE. The CDR3 is CASSIRAGGTYEQYF. The CDR3 DNA follows: TGTGCCAGCAGCATCAGAGCGGGAGGAACTTACGAGCAGTACTTC. The full variable domain, its missing parts supplied by reference TRBV9 and TRBJ2-7, is DSGVTQTPKHLITATGQRVTLRCSPRSGDLSVYWYQQSLDQGLQFLIQYYNGEERAKGNILERFSAQQFPDLHSELNLSSLELGDSALYFCASSIRAGGTYEQYFGPGTRLTVT.

This clone was seen a handful of times. This sequence joins TRBV28 and TRBJ1-5; 10 nucleotides align to TRBD1. CDR1 and CDR2 (germline): MDHEN, SYDVKM. The CDR3 consists of 16 residues. V dropped 5 bases and J dropped 7; count of bases not matched to a gene: 11. The chain's CDR3 is CASSLWTGGREQPQHF. The CDR3 DNA follows: TGTGCCAGCAGTCTCTGGACAGGGGGAAGGGAACAGCCCCAGCATTTT.

The chain has TRBV5-6 and TRBJ2-5, with 7 bases identical to TRBD1. CDR3 length: 14 residues. V lost 5 bases and J lost 5; bases outside the gene matches: 9. Germline V gene sequence: CDR1 SGHDT, CDR2 YYEEEE. The CDR3 here is CASRLYRGGETQYF. As DNA, the CDR3 is TGTGCCAGCAGACTTTACAGGGGCGGGGAGACCCAGTACTTC.

The V gene is TRBV7-3, the J gene TRBJ2-1; 11 bases align to TRBD2. V was pared by 3 bases and J by 2 bases, with 12 bases of the junction left unmatched. The CDR3 contains 19 residues. Germline CDR1 is SGHTA and CDR2 is FQGTGA. In DNA, the CDR3 is TGTGCCAGCAGCTTTCCGGTAGCGGGAGGGCCCCTTGCCTACAATGAGCAGTTCTTC. Translating it yields CASSFPVAGGPLAYNEQFF.

The chain uses TRBV6-4 and TRBJ1-4, with 9 bases that match TRBD1. The CDR3 is 15 amino acids. The germline gives CDR1 MRHNA, CDR2 SNTAGT. The J segment lost 1 base and the V segment lost 6 bases, leaving 3 bases of the junction unmatched. CDR3 amino acids: CASSPGQGTNEKLFF. Here the CDR3 DNA reads TGTGCCAGCAGCCCGGGACAGGGAACTAATGAAAAACTGTTTTTT.

The CDR3 loop reads CASSPVTQGADYGYTF. In DNA form, the CDR3 reads TGCGCCAGCAGCCCGGTAACACAGGGGGCAGACTATGGCTACACCTTC. The rearrangement joins TRBV4-1 to TRBJ1-2; 9 nucleotides match TRBD1. Looked up from germline, CDR1 is MGHRA and CDR2 is YSYEKL. With V trimmed by 4 bases and J by 3 bases, 9 bases remained unmatched. This CDR3 comprises 16 residues.

This rearrangement joins TRBV5-1 to TRBJ1-1, with 9 bases that match TRBD1. Trimming removed 4 bases from V and 1 base from J; junction bases left unmatched: 5. This CDR3 spans 15 amino acids. CDR1 is SGHRS and CDR2 is YFSETQ in the germline V gene. The CDR3 nucleotides are TGCGCCAGCAGCCGAGGACAGGGGACGAACACTGAAGCTTTCTTT. It encodes CASSRGQGTNTEAFF.